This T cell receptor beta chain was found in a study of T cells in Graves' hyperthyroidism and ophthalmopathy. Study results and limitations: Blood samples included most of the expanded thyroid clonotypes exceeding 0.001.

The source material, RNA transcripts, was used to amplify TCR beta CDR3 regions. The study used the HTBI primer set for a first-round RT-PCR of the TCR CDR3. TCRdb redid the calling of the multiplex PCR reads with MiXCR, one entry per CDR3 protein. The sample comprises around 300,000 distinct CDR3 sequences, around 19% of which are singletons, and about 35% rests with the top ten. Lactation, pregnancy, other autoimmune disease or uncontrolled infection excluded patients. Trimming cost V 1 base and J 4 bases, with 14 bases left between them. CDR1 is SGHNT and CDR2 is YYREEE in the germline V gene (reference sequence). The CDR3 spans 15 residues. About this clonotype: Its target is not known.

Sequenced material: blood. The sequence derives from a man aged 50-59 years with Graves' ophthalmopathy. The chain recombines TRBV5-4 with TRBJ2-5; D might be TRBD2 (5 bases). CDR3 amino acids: CASSLTLGGRETQYF. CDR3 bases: TGTGCCAGCAGCTTGACCCTAGGAGGCCGAGAGACCCAGTACTTC.